This paragraph reports one T cell receptor beta chain. As yet, its antigen is unknown. The J segment lost 1 base and the V segment lost 0 bases, leaving 4 bases of the junction unmatched. CDR1 and CDR2 (germline): SGHTA, FQGTGA. CDR3 length: 16 amino acids. These data belong to a study of CD8+ T cells in alopecia areata. Study-level information: Treated patients were dosed with oral tofacitinib, taking 5 to 10 mg twice daily.

Study-wide findings and caveats: TCR sharing was clearer in mice than between patients, perhaps partly owing to patient HLA diversity.

cDNA reverse transcribed from extracted RNA served as the sequencing template. Libraries were prepared by immunoSEQ multiplex PCR; TCRdb keeps only in-frame clonotypes and omits some of them. The table includes 120,000 or so clones, 45% to 60% detected once. It was from PBMCs that CD4+ and CD8+ T cells were sorted. This chain joins TRBV7-3 and TRBJ2-3; 7 positions match TRBD2. This sequence originates from a human donor with alopecia areata. Sequenced here: CD4+ T cells sorted from blood, sampled at week 0. CDR3 bases: TGTGCCAGCAGCTTAACGTCGGGGGGACGCACAGATACGCAGTATTTT. Translating gives CASSLTSGGRTDTQYF.